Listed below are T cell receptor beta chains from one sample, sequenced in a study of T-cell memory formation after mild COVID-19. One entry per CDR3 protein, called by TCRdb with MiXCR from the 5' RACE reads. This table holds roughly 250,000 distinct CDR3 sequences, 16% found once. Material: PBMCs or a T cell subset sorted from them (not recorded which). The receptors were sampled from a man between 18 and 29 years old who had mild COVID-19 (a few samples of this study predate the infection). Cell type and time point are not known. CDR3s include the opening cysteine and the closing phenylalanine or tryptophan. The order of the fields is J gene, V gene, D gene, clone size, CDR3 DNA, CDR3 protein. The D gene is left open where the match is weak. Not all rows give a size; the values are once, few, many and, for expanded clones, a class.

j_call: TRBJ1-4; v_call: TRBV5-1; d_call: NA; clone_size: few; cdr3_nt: TGCGCCAGCAGCTTGGCCTCCCCCTACCCCGGTGAAAAACTGTTTTTT; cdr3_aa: CASSLASPYPGEKLFF
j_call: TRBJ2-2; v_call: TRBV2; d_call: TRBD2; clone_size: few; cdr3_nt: TGTGCCAGCAGCTCCGGACTAGCGAACACCGGGGAGCTGTTTTTT; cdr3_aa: CASSSGLANTGELFF
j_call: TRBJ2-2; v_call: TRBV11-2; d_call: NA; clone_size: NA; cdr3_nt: TGTGCCAGCAGCTTCAAAGACACCGGGGAGCTGTTTTTT; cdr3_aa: CASSFKDTGELFF
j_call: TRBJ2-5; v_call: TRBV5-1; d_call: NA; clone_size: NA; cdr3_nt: TGCGCCAGCAGCTTGGCCGGGCGCAACCAAGAGACCCAGTACTTC; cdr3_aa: CASSLAGRNQETQYF
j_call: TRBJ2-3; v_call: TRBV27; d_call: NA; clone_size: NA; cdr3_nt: TGTGCCAGCAGTCCAGTCGTAGCGGCCACAGATACGCAGTATTTT; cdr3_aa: CASSPVVAATDTQYF
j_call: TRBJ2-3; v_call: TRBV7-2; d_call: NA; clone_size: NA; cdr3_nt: TGTGCCAGCAGCACCCTAGGCACGACTGATACGCAGTATTTT; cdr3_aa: CASSTLGTTDTQYF
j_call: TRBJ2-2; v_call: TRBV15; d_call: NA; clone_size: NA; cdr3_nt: TGTGCCACCAGCAGAGATTTGGTGAACACCGGGGAGCTGTTTTTT; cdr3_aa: CATSRDLVNTGELFF
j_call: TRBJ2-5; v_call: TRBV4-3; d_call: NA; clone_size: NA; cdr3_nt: TGCGCCAGCAGCCAAGGGATGGGGGGCCAAGAGACCCAGTACTTC; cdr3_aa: CASSQGMGGQETQYF
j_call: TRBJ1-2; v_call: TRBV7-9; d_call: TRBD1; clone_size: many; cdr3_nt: TGTGCCAGCAGCTTATCTCCGGGACAGGGGAACTATGGCTACACCTTC; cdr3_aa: CASSLSPGQGNYGYTF
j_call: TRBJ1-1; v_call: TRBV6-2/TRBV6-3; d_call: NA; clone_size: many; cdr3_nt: TGTGCCAGCAGTTACCGGGGGTCGGAGAGTGAAGCTTTCTTT; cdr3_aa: CASSYRGSESEAFF
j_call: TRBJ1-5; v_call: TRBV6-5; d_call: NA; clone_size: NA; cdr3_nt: TGTGCCAGCAGCCGGGGCCCTACACCACAGCCCCAGCATTTT; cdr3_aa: CASSRGPTPQPQHF
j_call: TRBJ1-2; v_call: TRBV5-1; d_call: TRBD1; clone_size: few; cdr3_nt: TGCGCCAGCAGCTCCGGACAGGGGCCCCTTCATGGCTACACCTTC; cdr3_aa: CASSSGQGPLHGYTF
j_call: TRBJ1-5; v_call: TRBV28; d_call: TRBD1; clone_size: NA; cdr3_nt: TGTGCCAGCAGTCCCGGACAGGGGGCAAGGCAGCCCCAGCATTTT; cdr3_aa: CASSPGQGARQPQHF
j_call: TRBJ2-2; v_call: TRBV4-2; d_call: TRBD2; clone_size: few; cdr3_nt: TGTGCCAGCAGCCGATTGACTAGCGGGGATACCGGGGAGCTGTTTTTT; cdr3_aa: CASSRLTSGDTGELFF
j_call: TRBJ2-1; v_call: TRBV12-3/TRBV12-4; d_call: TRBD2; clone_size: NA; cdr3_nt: TGTGCCAGCAGTTTCGGAAGCGGGGGGAGCTCCTACAATGAGCAGTTCTTC; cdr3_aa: CASSFGSGGSSYNEQFF
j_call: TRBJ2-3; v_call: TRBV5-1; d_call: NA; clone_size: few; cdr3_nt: TGCGCCAGCAGGGACAGCCATCCTCGCACAGATACGCAGTATTTT; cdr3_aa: CASRDSHPRTDTQYF
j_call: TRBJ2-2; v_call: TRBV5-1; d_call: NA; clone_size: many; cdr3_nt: TGCGCCAGCAGCTTCACGGGAAACACCGGGGAGCTGTTTTTT; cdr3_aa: CASSFTGNTGELFF
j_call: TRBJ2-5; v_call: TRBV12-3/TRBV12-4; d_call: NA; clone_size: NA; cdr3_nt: TGTGCCAGCAGTTTAGGGACACCGACCCAGTACTTC; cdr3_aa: CASSLGTPTQYF
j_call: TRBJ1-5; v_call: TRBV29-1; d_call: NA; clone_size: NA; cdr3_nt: TGCAGCGTTGGCTGGGGGATCAATCAGCCCCAGCATTTT; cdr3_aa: CSVGWGINQPQHF
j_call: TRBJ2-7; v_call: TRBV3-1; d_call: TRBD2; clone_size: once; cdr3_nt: TGTGCCAGCAGCCACTCTAGCGGGGGGCTGCGGGAGCAGTACTTC; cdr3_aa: CASSHSSGGLREQYF
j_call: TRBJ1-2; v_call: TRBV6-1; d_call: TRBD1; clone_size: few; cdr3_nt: TGTGCCAGCACCTGGGACAGGTCTGGCGGCTACACCTTC; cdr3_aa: CASTWDRSGGYTF
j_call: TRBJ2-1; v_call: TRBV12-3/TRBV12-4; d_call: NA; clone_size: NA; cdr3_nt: TGTGCCAGCACTGAGGCCAATGAGCAGTTCTTC; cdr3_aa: CASTEANEQFF
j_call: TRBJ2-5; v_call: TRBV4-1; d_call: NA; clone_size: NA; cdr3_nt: TGCGCCAGCAGCCACGACTGGACTAAAGAGACCCAGTACTTC; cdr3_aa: CASSHDWTKETQYF
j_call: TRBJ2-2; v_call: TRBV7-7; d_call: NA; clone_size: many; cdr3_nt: TGTGCCAGCAGCCCAGGGTTCGGGGAGCTGTTTTTT; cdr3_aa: CASSPGFGELFF
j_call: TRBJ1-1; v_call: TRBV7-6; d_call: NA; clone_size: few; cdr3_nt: TGTGCCAGCACAACGGGCCAAGGGGCTGAAGCTTTCTTT; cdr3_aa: CASTTGQGAEAFF
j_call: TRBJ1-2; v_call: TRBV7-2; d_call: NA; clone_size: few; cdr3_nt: TGTGCCAGCTCCCGCCAATATGGCTACACCTTC; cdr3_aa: CASSRQYGYTF
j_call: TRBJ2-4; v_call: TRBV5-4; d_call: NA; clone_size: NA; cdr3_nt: TGTGCCAGCAGCTTGGCCGGAGAGGGTAGGGGCATTCAGTACTTC; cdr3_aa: CASSLAGEGRGIQYF
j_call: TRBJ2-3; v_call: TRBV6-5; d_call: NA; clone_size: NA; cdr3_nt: TGTGCCAGCAGAAAGGAAGGGCTGGGAGATACGCAGTATTTT; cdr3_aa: CASRKEGLGDTQYF
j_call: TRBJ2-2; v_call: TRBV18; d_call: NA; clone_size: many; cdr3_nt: TGTGCCAGCTCAGACACCGGGGAGCTGTTTTTT; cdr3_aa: CASSDTGELFF
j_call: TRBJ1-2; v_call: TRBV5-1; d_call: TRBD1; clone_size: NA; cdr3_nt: TGCGCCAGTAGGGCCGGGACAGGGCATAACTATGGCTACACCTTC; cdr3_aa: CASRAGTGHNYGYTF
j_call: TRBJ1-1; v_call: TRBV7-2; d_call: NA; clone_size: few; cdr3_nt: TGTGCCAGCAGCTTCTCACAGGGGAACACTGAAGCTTTCTTT; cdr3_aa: CASSFSQGNTEAFF
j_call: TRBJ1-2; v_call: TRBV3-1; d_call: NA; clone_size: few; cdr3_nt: TGTGCCAGCAGCCAAGGAGGGGTAGCCGGTGGCTACACCTTC; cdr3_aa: CASSQGGVAGGYTF
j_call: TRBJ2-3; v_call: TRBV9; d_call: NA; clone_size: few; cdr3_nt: TGTGCCAGCAGCATCAGCACAGATACGCAGTATTTT; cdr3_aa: CASSISTDTQYF
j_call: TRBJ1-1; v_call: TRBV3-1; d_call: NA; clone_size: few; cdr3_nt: TGTGCCAGCAGCTCTCGACTCGGTTGGACTGAAGCTTTCTTT; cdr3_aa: CASSSRLGWTEAFF
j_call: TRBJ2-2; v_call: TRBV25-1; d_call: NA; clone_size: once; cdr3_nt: TGTGCCTTCGGGACACAAAACACCGGGGAGCTGTTTTTT; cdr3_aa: CAFGTQNTGELFF
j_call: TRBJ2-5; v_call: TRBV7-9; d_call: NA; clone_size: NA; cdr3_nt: TGTGCCAGCAGCGGACACGAGACCCAGTACTTC; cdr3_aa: CASSGHETQYF
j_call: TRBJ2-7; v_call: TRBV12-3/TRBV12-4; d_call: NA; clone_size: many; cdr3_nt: TGTGCCAGCAGCCCTGGAGGGAGCTCCTACGAGCAGTACTTC; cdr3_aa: CASSPGGSSYEQYF
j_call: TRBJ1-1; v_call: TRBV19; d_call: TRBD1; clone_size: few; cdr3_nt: TGTGCCAGTAGCACCAGGACAGGAACTACTGAAGCTTTCTTT; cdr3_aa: CASSTRTGTTEAFF
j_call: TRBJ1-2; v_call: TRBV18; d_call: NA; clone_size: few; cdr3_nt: TGTGCCAGCTCGCCCGGACAGATCTATGGCTACACCTTC; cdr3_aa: CASSPGQIYGYTF
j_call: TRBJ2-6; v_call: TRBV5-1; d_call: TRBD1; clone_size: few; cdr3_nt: TGCGCCAGCACCCGGGACAGGAGAGCCTCTTGGGCCAACGTCCTGACTTTC; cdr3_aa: CASTRDRRASWANVLTF
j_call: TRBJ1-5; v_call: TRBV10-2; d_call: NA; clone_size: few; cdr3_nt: TGCGCCAGCAGTGAGTCGGGGCCCCGGTTGCCCCAGCATTTT; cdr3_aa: CASSESGPRLPQHF
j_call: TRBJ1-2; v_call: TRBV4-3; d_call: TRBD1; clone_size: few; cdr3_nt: TGCGCCAGCAGCCAAGATGCGGCGACAGGGGGGGACTATGGCTACACCTTC; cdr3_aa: CASSQDAATGGDYGYTF
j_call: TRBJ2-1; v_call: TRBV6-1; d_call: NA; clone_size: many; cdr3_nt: TGTGCCAGCAGTGGAAACCGAAGGGGCTCCTACAATGAGCAGTTCTTC; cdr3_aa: CASSGNRRGSYNEQFF
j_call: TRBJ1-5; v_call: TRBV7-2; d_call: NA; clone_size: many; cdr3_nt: TGTGCCAGCAGTTTGAGGCAGGGGAATCAGCCCCAGCATTTT; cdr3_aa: CASSLRQGNQPQHF
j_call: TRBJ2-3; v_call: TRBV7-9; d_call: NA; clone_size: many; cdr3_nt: TGTGCCAGCAGTCCGAAGGGTTACCGCACAGATACGCAGTATTTT; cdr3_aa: CASSPKGYRTDTQYF
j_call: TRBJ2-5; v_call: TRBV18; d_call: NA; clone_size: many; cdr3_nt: TGTGCCAGCTCACCACCGGGGAAAGAGACCCAGTACTTC; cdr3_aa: CASSPPGKETQYF
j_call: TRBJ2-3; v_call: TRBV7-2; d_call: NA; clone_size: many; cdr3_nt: TGTGCCAGCAGCTTAGATAGGGGGGGGCTAGATACGCAGTATTTT; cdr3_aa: CASSLDRGGLDTQYF